These 30 T cell receptor beta chains came from one sample sequenced in a study of patients and donors after allogeneic stem cell transplantation. Using its own MiXCR run on the RT-PCR reads, TCRdb lists one record per CDR3 protein. This sample yields approximately 410,000 distinct CDR3 sequences, of which approximately 16% are seen a single time; around 6.8% belongs to the top ten. The sequenced material came from blood, either unsorted or a sorted T cell fraction (not recorded which). The receptors derive from a human donor who was either an allogeneic HSCT recipient or a stem cell or donor lymphocyte infusion donor (not recorded which). It is not recorded whose cells these are; they may come from a transplant donor.

The V and J genes are TRBV6-5 and TRBJ1-2; 7 positions match TRBD1. Germline V gene sequence: CDR1 MNHEY, CDR2 SVGAGI. The CDR3 has 16 residues. J lost 4 bases, V lost 2 bases, and 10 bases had no gene match. The CDR3 is CASSYNAKDRAYGYTF. The CDR3 region has the DNA TGTGCCAGCAGTTACAATGCCAAAGACAGGGCCTATGGCTACACCTTC.

This clonotype occurred a few times. In DNA, the CDR3 is TGCAGTGCTACCGGACGGACTAGCGGATCCTACAATGAGCAGTTCTTC. Its protein is CSATGRTSGSYNEQFF. This sequence joins TRBV20-1 and TRBJ2-1, with 10 bases identical to TRBD2. The J segment lost 1 base and the V segment lost 4 bases, leaving 7 bases of the junction unmatched. Germline assignment: CDR1 DFQATT and CDR2 SNEGSKA (reference sequence). The length of the CDR3 is 16 residues.

V usage is TRBV3-1 and J usage is TRBJ1-2, with D tentatively TRBD1 (5 bases). CDR1 and CDR2 from the germline V gene are LGHDT and YNNKEL (reference sequence). The CDR3 length is 14 residues. V shed 4 bases and J shed 2 bases, with 11 bases lying between them. For the CDR3, the DNA is TGTGCCAGCAGCCCCCCGACAGTGAACTATGGCTACACCTTC. Translation gives CASSPPTVNYGYTF.

This clonotype was observed a handful of times. This chain uses TRBV20-1 with TRBJ2-3; no clear D. Germline CDR1 reads DFQATT; CDR2 reads SNEGSKA (reference sequence). Trimming took off 0 bases at V and 5 bases at J, with 6 bases between the two ends. The CDR3 is 12 amino acids. The CDR3 reads CSARDIRDTQYF. The CDR3 DNA is TGCAGTGCTAGAGATATCCGAGATACGCAGTATTTT.

This rearrangement joins TRBV5-1 to TRBJ2-2; TRBD2 agrees at 10 bases. V lost 0 bases, J lost 7 bases, and 6 bases stayed unmatched. The germline gives CDR1 SGHRS, CDR2 YFSETQ. The CDR3 covers 16 residues. The CDR3 region is CASSLASGGAGGELFF. Written as DNA, the CDR3 is TGCGCCAGCAGCTTGGCTAGCGGGGGAGCCGGCGGGGAGCTGTTTTTT.

The sample holds a few counts of this clonotype. This chain joins TRBV7-9 and TRBJ1-1; unclear D gene. With 7 bases removed from V and 6 bases from J, the gap between germline ends came to 15 bases. There are 13 residues in the CDR3. Germline CDR1 SEHNR, CDR2 FQNEAQ (reference sequence). Here the CDR3 reads CASTRGKSSEAFF. DNA for the CDR3: TGTGCCAGCACCCGAGGAAAAAGTTCTGAAGCTTTCTTT. Variable domain in full (rest from reference TRBV7-9 and TRBJ1-1): DTGVSQNPRHKITKRGQNVTFRCDPISEHNRLYWYRQTLGQGPEFLTYFQNEAQLEKSRLLSDRFSAERPKGSFSTLEIQRTEQGDSAMYLCASTRGKSSEAFFGQGTRLTVV.

The chain couples TRBV6-1 to TRBJ1-6; no clear D. The CDR3 runs 13 residues. Trimming removed 5 bases from V and 8 bases from J, with 10 bases in between. CDR1 is MNHNS, CDR2 SASEGT, per germline. This chain's CDR3 is CASSRGNDSPLHF. The CDR3 DNA reads as TGTGCCAGCAGTAGAGGCAATGATTCACCCCTCCACTTT.

This rearrangement joins TRBV6-2 or TRBV6-3 to TRBJ2-2; D may be TRBD1 (5 bases). This CDR3 has 16 residues. The ends were cut back, 2 bases at V and 1 base at J, with 11 bases in the middle. CDR1 is MNHEY and CDR2 is SVGEGT in the germline V gene. For the CDR3, the DNA is TGTGCCAGCAGTTACGGCTGGACACGGAACACCGGGGAGCTGTTTTTT. Translating it yields CASSYGWTRNTGELFF.

This clonotype was observed a few times. The chain has TRBV27 and TRBJ2-5; 7 bases fit TRBD2. Germline CDR1 and CDR2: MNHEY and SMNVEV (reference sequence). Trimming removed 2 bases from V and 8 bases from J; junction bases left unmatched: 8. The CDR3 length is 14 residues. CDR3: CASSLGTTPDTQYF. The CDR3 DNA is TGTGCCAGCAGTTTAGGGACTACCCCGGACACCCAGTACTTC.

The chain couples TRBV20-1 to TRBJ2-3, with TRBD1 identical over 8 bases. Germline V gene data show CDR1 as DFQATT and CDR2 as SNEGSKA (reference sequence). The CDR3 contains 13 residues. Losses at the gene ends were 5 bases for V and 3 bases for J; bases not matched to a gene: 4. CDR3 protein: CSAWDRPTDTQYF. The CDR3, as DNA: TGCAGTGCTTGGGACAGGCCTACAGATACGCAGTATTTT.

This clonotype was recorded a few times. The rearrangement uses TRBV5-1 and TRBJ2-3; TRBD2 matches 8 bases. This CDR3 has 14 amino acids. The germline V gene encodes CDR1 SGHRS and CDR2 YFSETQ. The J segment lost 5 bases and the V segment lost 0 bases, leaving 2 bases of the junction unmatched. In DNA form, the CDR3 reads TGCGCCAGCAGCTTGGTCCTAGCGGGAGATACGCAGTATTTT. This sequence encodes CASSLVLAGDTQYF.

This clonotype occurred many times. The chain has TRBV7-9 and TRBJ2-1; 7 positions match TRBD1. The CDR3 covers 15 residues. With 5 bases clipped from V and 3 bases from J, the junction kept 7 bases outside the gene matches. CDR1 and CDR2 (germline): SEHNR, FQNEAQ (reference sequence). The CDR3 loop reads CASSPGQFSYNEQFF. For the CDR3, the DNA is TGTGCCAGCAGCCCGGGACAGTTTAGCTACAATGAGCAGTTCTTC.

J is TRBJ1-1 and V is TRBV25-1; 9 bases are a match to TRBD1. The V segment lost 0 bases and the J segment 5 bases; nucleotides outside the gene matches: 7. Germline values: CDR1 MGHDK, CDR2 SYGVNS. CDR3 length: 16 residues. The CDR3 reads CASSEYGTGPRTEAFF. CDR3 sequence (DNA): TGTGCCAGCAGTGAATACGGGACAGGGCCGCGGACTGAAGCTTTCTTT.

This clonotype was seen a handful of times. The chain uses TRBV9 and TRBJ2-1; D possibly corresponds to TRBD2 (6 bases). In germline, CDR1 is SGDLS, CDR2 YYNGEE. Deletions cut 1 base from V and 1 base from J, with 9 bases between. The length of the CDR3 is 15 residues. The CDR3 here is CASSVISGSYNEQFF. CDR3 bases: TGTGCCAGCAGCGTAATTAGCGGTTCCTACAATGAGCAGTTCTTC.

Only a few counts were recorded for this clonotype. The CDR3 reads CASSASPGSNQPQHF. The CDR3 DNA is TGTGCCAGCAGTGCGTCTCCAGGATCCAATCAGCCCCAGCATTTT. The genes are TRBV25-1 and TRBJ1-5; D uncertain. CDR1 is MGHDK and CDR2 is SYGVNS in the germline V gene. The germline V and J ends were trimmed by 4 bases and 3 bases, with 13 bases remaining between them. This CDR3 region has 15 residues. The full variable domain, in which reference TRBV25-1 and TRBJ1-5 provide the parts outside the CDR3, is EADIYQTPRYLVIGTGKKITLECSQTMGHDKMYWYQQDPGMELHLIHYSYGVNSTEKGDLSSESTVSRIRTEHFPLTLESARPSHTSQYLCASSASPGSNQPQHFGDGTRLSIL.

A few counts support this clonotype. V and J are TRBV6-1 and TRBJ2-4; 7 positions agree with TRBD1. The CDR3 totals 17 residues. Germline CDR1 and CDR2: MNHNS and SASEGT. Trimming removed 1 base from V and 1 base from J; junction bases left unmatched: 7. DNA of the CDR3: TGTGCCAGCAGTGAAGGTCCGACAGGGTCGGCCAAAAACATTCAGTACTTC. Its translation is CASSEGPTGSAKNIQYF.

This clonotype was counted ten times or more. The chain links TRBV29-1 to TRBJ2-1; 12 nucleotides align to TRBD2. Per germline, CDR1 SQVTM and CDR2 ANQGSEA. V shed 4 bases and J 10 bases; nucleotides not matched to a gene: 8. The CDR3 covers 14 residues. CDR3: CSVVGLAGPEEQFF. CDR3 DNA sequence: TGCAGCGTTGTCGGACTAGCGGGACCGGAGGAGCAGTTCTTC.

This clonotype has a count of ten or more. The chain carries TRBV24-1 and TRBJ2-5; 11 bases line up with TRBD2. Germline-derived CDR1 and CDR2 are KGHDR and SFDVKD. The CDR3 loop spans 14 amino acids. V shed 4 bases and J 5 bases; nucleotides not matched to a gene: 2. The CDR3 is CATSEASGRETQYF. As DNA, the CDR3 is TGTGCCACCAGTGAGGCTAGCGGGAGGGAGACCCAGTACTTC.

The CDR3, as DNA: TGTGCCAGCAGTTGGGGTCTGGGTGCGGGGCCCCAGCATTTT. The encoded protein is CASSWGLGAGPQHF. The J gene is TRBJ1-5, the V gene TRBV27; D is unresolved. Germline V gene data show CDR1 as MNHEY and CDR2 as SMNVEV (reference sequence). The CDR3 has 14 residues. The V gene lost 4 bases and the J gene lost 9 bases, with 16 bases spanning the gap.

This clonotype was picked up many times. The chain combines TRBV4-1 with TRBJ2-7, with a weak D call TRBD1 (6 bases). V lost 3 bases and J lost 0, with 15 bases in between. The germline CDR1 and CDR2 sequences are MGHRA and YSYEKL. CDR3 size: 16 residues. In nucleotides, the CDR3 is TGCGCCAGCAGCCATCTCCTACAGGGTTTCTCCTACGAGCAGTACTTC. Translated: CASSHLLQGFSYEQYF.

The chain links TRBV5-1 to TRBJ1-2; TRBD1 matches at 11 bases. CDR3 length: 16 residues. The germline gives CDR1 SGHRS, CDR2 YFSETQ. V lost 2 bases, J lost 6 bases, and 9 bases stayed unmatched. The CDR3 is CASSLPPPGQGDGYTF. DNA of the CDR3: TGCGCCAGCAGCTTACCGCCTCCGGGACAGGGGGATGGCTACACCTTC.

The chain is built from TRBV5-5 and TRBJ1-4, with a weak D call TRBD1 (6 bases). CDR3 size: 16 residues. Per the germline V gene, CDR1 is SGHKS and CDR2 is YYEKEE (reference sequence). Trimming removed 1 base from V and 8 bases from J, with 18 bases in between. The CDR3 loop reads CASSLFVGGAGEKLFF. In nucleotides, the CDR3 is TGTGCCAGCAGCTTGTTTGTTGGGGGGGCTGGGGAAAAACTGTTTTTT. The variable domain in full, with the rest retrieved from reference TRBV5-5 and TRBJ1-4, is DAGVTQSPTHLIKTRGQQVTLRCSPISGHKSVSWYQQVLGQGPQFIFQYYEKEERGRGNFPDRFSARQFPNYSSELNVNALLLGDSALYLCASSLFVGGAGEKLFFGSGTQLSVL.

This chain links TRBV6-5 with TRBJ2-1; 7 bases agree with TRBD2. V dropped 8 bases and J dropped 9; count of bases not matched to a gene: 7. The CDR3 runs 12 residues. In germline, CDR1 is MNHEY, CDR2 SVGAGI. This CDR3 reads CASDRGDGEQFF. The DNA for the CDR3 is TGTGCCAGCGATCGGGGGGACGGTGAGCAGTTCTTC.

This clonotype was counted many times. The V and J genes are TRBV7-9 and TRBJ1-2; D is unclear. Trimming cost V 3 bases and J 8 bases, with 10 bases left between them. The germline gives CDR1 SEHNR, CDR2 FQNEAQ (reference sequence). The CDR3 totals 12 residues. In nucleotides, the CDR3 is TGTGCCAGCAGCTTTGCCGTACGGGGCTACACCTTC. Residues: CASSFAVRGYTF.

J is TRBJ2-2 and V is TRBV7-2; TRBD1 matches 9 bases. J gave up 6 bases and V 6 bases, and 5 bases lay outside the gene matches. Looked up from germline, CDR1 is SGHTA and CDR2 is FQGNSA. This CDR3 is built from 14 residues. CDR3 DNA: TGTGCCAGCAGGGCCGGGACAGGGCCCGGGGAGCTGTTTTTT. This codes for CASRAGTGPGELFF.

This clonotype was detected only a few times. This chain joins TRBV7-9 and TRBJ2-1; no firm D call. This CDR3 has 14 residues. Germline assignment: CDR1 SEHNR and CDR2 FQNEAQ (reference sequence). The germline V and J ends were trimmed by 3 bases and 7 bases, with 13 bases remaining between them. The CDR3, as DNA: TGTGCCAGCAGCTTCTCCGGGTGGGGAAATGAGCAGTTCTTC. Translated: CASSFSGWGNEQFF.

This chain joins TRBV11-1 and TRBJ2-4; the match to TRBD2 covers 7 bases. The V and J ends lost 1 base and 8 bases, in that order; junction bases with no gene match: 23. CDR1 and CDR2 (germline): SGHAT, FQDESV (reference sequence). The CDR3 sequence is 20 residues long. CDR3 nucleotide sequence: TGTGCCAGCAGCTTAGACGGGGCCCTTTTTTATCACCCTCGGGGGGACATTCAGTACTTC. It codes for CASSLDGALFYHPRGDIQYF.

This sequence joins TRBV29-1 and TRBJ2-7; D is possibly TRBD2 (6 bases). V dropped 7 bases and J dropped 7 bases, with 17 bases sitting between them. The germline CDR1 and CDR2 sequences are SQVTM and ANQGSEA. The CDR3 runs to 12 residues. CDR3 residues: CSGRGSAFEQYF. CDR3 sequence (DNA): TGCAGCGGGAGGGGTTCCGCCTTTGAGCAGTACTTC.

In its sample, this clonotype was seen a few times. The chain carries TRBV24-1 and TRBJ1-4; D is undetermined. Germline V gene data show CDR1 as KGHDR and CDR2 as SFDVKD. V gave up 4 bases and J gave up 9 bases, with 5 bases separating them. The CDR3 is made up of 11 amino acids. CDR3 amino acids: CATSDRKKLFF. As DNA, the CDR3 is TGTGCCACCAGTGACAGGAAAAAACTGTTTTTT.

The rearrangement links TRBV19 to TRBJ2-1, with TRBD2 matching over 7 bases. The CDR3 contains 13 residues. V trimming: 5 bases; J trimming: 15 bases; junction bases outside the gene matches: 13. Per the germline V gene, CDR1 is LNHDA and CDR2 is SQIVND (reference sequence). CDR3 in amino acids: CASSVSGTTSRFF. The CDR3, as DNA: TGTGCCAGTAGTGTCTCCGGGACTACTTCCCGGTTCTTC.